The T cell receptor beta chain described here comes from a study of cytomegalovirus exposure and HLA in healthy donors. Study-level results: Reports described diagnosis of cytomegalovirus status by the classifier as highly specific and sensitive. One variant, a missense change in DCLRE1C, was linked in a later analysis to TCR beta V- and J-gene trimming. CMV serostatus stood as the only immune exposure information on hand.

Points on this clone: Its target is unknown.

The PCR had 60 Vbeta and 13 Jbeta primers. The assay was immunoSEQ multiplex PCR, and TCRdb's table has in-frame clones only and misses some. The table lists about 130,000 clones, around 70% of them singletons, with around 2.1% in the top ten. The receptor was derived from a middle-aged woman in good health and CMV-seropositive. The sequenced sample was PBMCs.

CDR3 nucleotides: TGTGCCAGCAGGGGTGTAGCGGGAACTTCCGGGGAGCTGTTTTTT. Translated, it gives CASRGVAGTSGELFF. The chain uses TRBV11-1 and TRBJ2-2; TRBD2 matches at 8 bases. V trimming: 6 bases; J trimming: 6 bases; junction bases outside the gene matches: 9. The CDR3 spans 15 residues. Germline V gene lookup returns CDR1 SGHAT and CDR2 FQDESV (reference sequence).